This T cell receptor beta chain derives from a study of CD8 T cells in Susac syndrome. Regarding the study as a whole: Acknowledgment was made by the study that its TCR sequencing and HLA analysis involved a relatively small number of individuals.

Sequencing of TCR beta was performed on blood CD8+ and CD4+ T cells. V dropped 6 bases and J dropped 0; count of bases not matched to a gene: 9. This CDR3 spans 17 amino acids. Germline V lookup: CDR1 SGHRS, CDR2 YFSETQ. Random hexamers were used to reverse transcribe 0.5 to 1 ug of RNA. Via MiXCR, TCRdb re-called the immunoSEQ multiplex PCR reads, giving one row per CDR3 protein. The table records roughly 200,000 distinct CDR3 sequences, 95% of them present only once. Turning to this clonotype: Its cognate antigen is unknown.

This rearrangement joins TRBV5-1 to TRBJ2-6; TRBD1 matches 7 bases. This TCR came from a human donor with multiple sclerosis. The sequenced sample consisted of CD4+ T cells from PBMCs. In DNA form, the CDR3 reads TGCGCCAGCATACAGGGACAGCACGTCTCTGGGGCCAACGTCCTGACTTTC. Its translation is CASIQGQHVSGANVLTF.